Following are 6 T cell receptor beta chains from one sample sequenced in a study of T cell responses to AZD1222 COVID-19 vaccine. Assay used: immunoSEQ multiplex PCR; TCRdb lists only in-frame clones, some missing. In the table there are 150,000 to 160,000 clones, about nine tenths of which are singletons. This material consisted of peripheral blood, taken on day 0 of MenACWY control vaccination. These receptors were obtained from an adult in good health.

V usage is TRBV5-6 and J usage is TRBJ1-3; no firm D call. The CDR3 covers 14 residues. With 0 bases removed from V and 3 bases from J, the gap between germline ends came to 7 bases. The germline gives CDR1 SGHDT, CDR2 YYEEEE. Here the CDR3 DNA reads TGTGCCAGCAGCTTGGACAGAAGTGGAAACACCATATATTTT. Amino acid sequence: CASSLDRSGNTIYF.

This clone has a single count. The rearrangement uses TRBV5-4 and TRBJ2-7; D possibly matches TRBD1 or TRBD2 (5 bases each). The V gene lost 0 bases and the J gene lost 3 bases, with 16 bases spanning the gap. The CDR3 contains 16 residues. Germline CDR1 SGHNT, CDR2 YYREEE (reference sequence). CDR3 nucleotides: TGTGCCAGCAGCTTGGGGAGCCCCAGGGAGATCTACGAGCAGTACTTC. Amino acids: CASSLGSPREIYEQYF.

This chain links TRBV5-4 with TRBJ2-3; D is perhaps TRBD1 (6 bases). Germline V gene data show CDR1 as SGHNT and CDR2 as YYREEE (reference sequence). Trimming removed 4 bases at V and 2 bases at J, with 17 bases between. The CDR3 covers 16 residues. CDR3 region: CASSRWGRAATDTQYF. For the CDR3, the DNA is TGTGCCAGCAGCCGGTGGGGGCGGGCCGCCACAGATACGCAGTATTTT.

The rearrangement links TRBV28 to TRBJ1-2; no clear D gene. V shed 5 bases and J shed 6 bases, with 10 bases lying between them. Germline V gives CDR1 MDHEN, CDR2 SYDVKM. The length of the CDR3 is 12 residues. CDR3 region: CASSTQRDGYTF. As DNA, the CDR3 is TGTGCCAGCAGTACCCAAAGGGATGGCTACACCTTC.

The V gene is TRBV7-9, the J gene TRBJ2-1, with a weak D call TRBD2 (5 bases). This CDR3 comprises 15 residues. In germline, CDR1 is SEHNR, CDR2 FQNEAQ (reference sequence). Trimming left V 4 bases short and J 6 bases short, with 16 bases between. The CDR3, as DNA: TGTGCCAGCAGCTCCGGGAACCTTTTAGCCAATGAGCAGTTCTTC. Amino acids: CASSSGNLLANEQFF. Together with reference TRBV7-9 and TRBJ2-1, the CDR3 gives the full variable domain: DTGVSQNPRHKITKRGQNVTFRCDPISEHNRLYWYRQTLGQGPEFLTYFQNEAQLEKSRLLSDRFSAERPKGSFSTLEIQRTEQGDSAMYLCASSSGNLLANEQFFGPGTRLTVL.

The rearrangement links TRBV28 to TRBJ2-7, with D uncertain. This CDR3 spans 16 amino acids. V shed 6 bases and J shed 2 bases, with 20 bases lying between them. Germline values: CDR1 MDHEN, CDR2 SYDVKM. CDR3 sequence (DNA): TGTGCCAGCAGCCCTGGCCGGACGAATATCCCCTACGAGCAGTACGTC. It encodes CASSPGRTNIPYEQYV.